The TCR beta chain under discussion was sequenced for a study of shared clonotypes between healthy human individuals. Germline CDR1 MDHEN, CDR2 SYDVKM. The CDR3 totals 15 residues. V shed 6 bases, J shed 7 bases, and the junction held 14 bases outside the gene matches. The table came from immunoSEQ multiplex PCR; TCRdb's copy has only in-frame clones and leaves some out. This sample has 850,000 to 1,100,000 clones; about 80% occur once, and the top ten carry approximately 0.9%. This rearrangement joins TRBV28 to TRBJ2-7, with 8 bases fitting TRBD2. Specimen: memory CD4+ T cells from PBMCs. Subset: CD45RA-negative fraction. The clonotype comes from a man between 18 and 29 years old in good health. Some clones in this sample may be carry-over from other donors' samples. The CDR3 DNA sequence: TGTGCCAGCAGCACCGGGGGGGCAAGACTCGGGGAGCAGTACTTC. Residues: CASSTGGARLGEQYF.